The rows below give T cell receptor beta chains drawn from one sample of a study of cytotoxic CD8 clonotypes in ibrutinib-treated CLL. Sequenced by immunoSEQ multiplex PCR; TCRdb stores in-frame clones only, minus some. The table shows roughly 250,000 clones, with around three quarters occurring only once. The sequencing here drew on PBMCs, taken after 24 months of ibrutinib treatment. These receptors came from a human donor with chronic lymphocytic leukemia. Each CDR3 is given with its conserved first and last residue. D genes are given only for firm matches. The size field is filled for only some rows; it gives once, few, many or a size class.

J	size	V	D	CDR3	DNA
TRBJ2-7	NA	TRBV6-5	NA	CASSYGSTGEQYF	TGTGCCAGCAGTTATGGGAGTACGGGGGAGCAGTACTTC
TRBJ2-2	NA	TRBV4-1	TRBD2	CASSQDSLGWEGHTGELFF	TGCGCCAGCAGCCAAGACTCCCTTGGCTGGGAGGGGCACACCGGGGAGCTGTTTTTT
TRBJ2-1	NA	TRBV27	TRBD1	CASSLSRTGPEAEQFF	TGTGCCAGCAGTTTATCCCGGACAGGGCCTGAGGCTGAGCAGTTCTTC
TRBJ2-3	NA	TRBV5-1	NA	CASMITGTGGDTQYF	TGCGCCAGCATGATAACCGGGACTGGGGGGGATACGCAGTATTTT
TRBJ1-4	NA	TRBV9	TRBD1	CASSVREGTALNEKLFF	TGTGCCAGCAGCGTACGAGAGGGGACAGCTTTAAATGAAAAACTGTTTTTT
TRBJ2-1	NA	TRBV21-1	NA	CASSKSLRGGRENEQFF	TGTGCCAGCAGCAAATCTCTGAGAGGGGGCAGGGAGAATGAGCAGTTCTTC
TRBJ2-3	NA	TRBV19	NA	CASSIARGPDTQYF	TGTGCCAGTAGTATAGCCAGGGGTCCAGATACGCAGTATTTT
TRBJ2-5	NA	TRBV14	NA	CASSRLRAETQYF	TGTGCCAGCAGCCGGCTCAGGGCGGAGACCCAGTACTTC
TRBJ2-5	NA	TRBV6-6	NA	CASSRNDERETQYF	TGTGCCAGCAGCCGTAACGACGAGAGGGAGACCCAGTACTTC
TRBJ2-7	few	TRBV11-2	TRBD1	CASSLGTGTYEQYF	TGTGCCAGCAGCCTTGGGACAGGGACCTACGAGCAGTACTTC
TRBJ2-1	NA	TRBV25-1	TRBD2	CASNLAGVGYNEQFF	TGTGCCAGCAATCTAGCGGGAGTAGGTTACAATGAGCAGTTCTTC
TRBJ1-4	NA	TRBV5-4	TRBD1	CASSLLTGGPNEKLFF	TGTGCCAGCAGCTTGTTGACAGGGGGCCCTAATGAAAAACTGTTTTTT
TRBJ2-7	NA	TRBV28	NA	CASSLRQSYEQYF	TGTGCCAGCAGCCTTAGACAGTCCTACGAGCAGTACTTC
TRBJ1-2	few	TRBV9	NA	CASSVGGVGYTF	TGTGCCAGCAGCGTAGGCGGGGTGGGCTACACCTTC
TRBJ2-5	NA	TRBV29-1	NA	CSVEGRRQETQYF	TGCAGCGTTGAAGGCAGGCGGCAAGAGACCCAGTACTTC
TRBJ2-2	NA	TRBV2	NA	CASSDWDVANTGELFF	TGTGCCAGCAGTGACTGGGATGTAGCGAACACCGGGGAGCTGTTTTTT
TRBJ2-7	NA	TRBV20-1	NA	CSAPIAEEQYF	TGCAGTGCCCCTATAGCGGAGGAGCAGTACTTC
TRBJ2-5	NA	TRBV28	NA	CASSLSQGPGTQYF	TGTGCCAGCAGTCTCAGTCAGGGGCCTGGGACCCAGTACTTC
TRBJ2-1	NA	TRBV18	NA	CASSPFTPLENNEQFF	TGTGCCAGCTCACCATTCACGCCCCTTGAGAACAATGAGCAGTTCTTC
TRBJ1-1	NA	TRBV14	NA	CASSQGFLGATEAFF	TGTGCCAGCAGCCAAGGGTTTTTGGGGGCCACTGAAGCTTTCTTT
TRBJ1-6	NA	TRBV21-1	NA	CASSKGPRPHSPLHF	TGTGCCAGCAGCAAAGGGCCCCGGCCCCATTCACCCCTCCACTTT
TRBJ2-7	NA	TRBV6-1	NA	CASSEALGIYYEQYF	TGTGCCAGCAGTGAAGCGCTTGGGATCTACTACGAGCAGTACTTC
TRBJ2-1	NA	TRBV19	NA	CASSIGQGSEQFF	TGTGCCAGTAGTATAGGGCAGGGGAGTGAGCAGTTCTTC
TRBJ2-3	NA	TRBV6-6	NA	CASSYLQGSTDTQYF	TGTGCCAGCAGTTACCTACAGGGATCCACAGATACGCAGTATTTT
TRBJ2-5	NA	TRBV7-3	NA	CASSSLTTETQYF	TGTGCCAGCAGCTCGCTCACTACGGAGACCCAGTACTTC
TRBJ2-7	NA	TRBV5-8	NA	CASGRFYEQYF	TGTGCCAGTGGGAGGTTCTACGAGCAGTACTTC
TRBJ1-1	NA	TRBV6-5	TRBD1	CASSYPGQGGPAFF	TGTGCCAGCAGTTACCCGGGACAGGGAGGGCCCGCTTTCTTT
TRBJ1-2	NA	TRBV2	NA	CASNLETNYGYTF	TGTGCCAGCAATCTGGAAACTAACTATGGCTACACCTTC
TRBJ2-5	NA	TRBV11-3	TRBD2	CASSYGTSVQETQYF	TGTGCCAGCAGCTACGGGACTAGCGTTCAAGAGACCCAGTACTTC
TRBJ2-7	NA	TRBV10-3	TRBD2	CAIRVAGGAREQYF	TGTGCCATCAGGGTAGCGGGAGGTGCTCGGGAGCAGTACTTC
TRBJ2-5	NA	TRBV18	NA	CASSSQETQYF	TGTGCCAGCTCGTCACAAGAGACCCAGTACTTC
TRBJ1-2	NA	TRBV7-9	TRBD1	CASATGSYGYTF	TGTGCCAGCGCGACAGGGTCCTATGGCTACACCTTC
TRBJ2-7	NA	TRBV28	NA	CASRGIHEQYF	TGTGCCAGCAGAGGCATCCACGAGCAGTACTTC
TRBJ2-5	NA	TRBV18	NA	CASSRGRDGKTQYF	TGTGCCAGCTCACGTGGCCGGGACGGAAAGACCCAGTACTTC
TRBJ2-3	NA	TRBV29-1	TRBD2	CSVDGTTSTDTQYF	TGCAGCGTTGATGGGACTACTAGCACAGATACGCAGTATTTT
TRBJ2-1	NA	TRBV29-1	TRBD2	CSVCGSGGYNEQFF	TGCAGCGTTTGCGGGAGTGGTGGGTACAATGAGCAGTTCTTC
TRBJ1-5	NA	TRBV4-2	NA	CASSQGLERPQHF	TGTGCCAGCAGCCAAGGGCTCGAGAGGCCCCAGCATTTT
TRBJ1-2	NA	TRBV2	NA	CASSGQGLYGYTF	TGTGCCAGCAGTGGGCAGGGGTTATATGGCTACACCTTC
TRBJ1-5	NA	TRBV15	NA	CATSSNVGNQPQHF	TGTGCCACCAGCAGCAACGTGGGGAATCAGCCCCAGCATTTT
TRBJ1-1	NA	TRBV15	NA	CATSRESTGANTEAFF	TGTGCCACCAGCAGAGAAAGCACGGGCGCAAACACTGAAGCTTTCTTT
TRBJ2-7	NA	TRBV6-5	NA	CASSSRPRTYEQYF	TGTGCCAGCAGTTCGAGACCTCGGACCTACGAGCAGTACTTC
TRBJ1-2	NA	TRBV27	NA	CASSWTSESGGYTF	TGTGCCAGCAGTTGGACTTCCGAATCAGGTGGCTACACCTTC
TRBJ2-4	NA	TRBV30	TRBD2	CAWSVEGSGSFYF	TGTGCCTGGAGTGTAGAAGGTAGCGGGAGCTTCTACTTC
TRBJ1-1	few	TRBV27	NA	CASSRRKGNTEAFF	TGTGCCAGCAGCCGCCGAAAAGGGAACACTGAAGCTTTCTTT
TRBJ2-6	few	TRBV5-4	TRBD2	CASSLAGASGANVLTF	TGTGCCAGCAGCTTAGCGGGAGCCTCTGGGGCCAACGTCCTGACTTTC
TRBJ1-6	NA	TRBV28	NA	CASIKAGEGYNSPLHF	TGTGCCAGCATTAAGGCGGGTGAGGGCTATAATTCACCCCTCCACTTT
TRBJ2-7	few	TRBV7-9	TRBD1	CASSQLVGTGKHEQYF	TGTGCCAGCAGCCAACTTGTCGGGACAGGGAAGCACGAGCAGTACTTC
TRBJ2-2	NA	TRBV7-6	NA	CASSWDPRGELFF	TGTGCCAGCAGCTGGGACCCGCGGGGGGAGCTGTTTTTT
TRBJ1-5	NA	TRBV7-3	NA	CASSLEYREGGQPQHF	TGTGCCAGCAGCTTAGAGTATAGGGAGGGCGGGCAGCCCCAGCATTTT
TRBJ1-1	NA	TRBV19	NA	CASSIGWMLMNTEAFF	TGTGCCAGTAGTATAGGGTGGATGCTCATGAACACTGAAGCTTTCTTT
TRBJ1-4	once	TRBV13	NA	CASSLDRGEKLFF	TGTGCCAGCAGCCTGGACCGTGGGGAAAAACTGTTTTTT
TRBJ1-4	NA	TRBV30	NA	CAWRPGRGNNEKLFF	TGTGCCTGGAGGCCAGGACGGGGGAATAATGAAAAACTGTTTTTT
TRBJ2-1	NA	TRBV28	TRBD1	CASSQIGTGTYNEQFF	TGTGCCAGCAGTCAAATCGGGACAGGGACCTACAATGAGCAGTTCTTC
TRBJ2-7	few	TRBV6-5	NA	CASSYAGAAYEQYF	TGTGCCAGCAGCTACGCCGGGGCGGCCTACGAGCAGTACTTC
TRBJ2-7	few	TRBV9	NA	CASSVMGSSYEQYF	TGTGCCAGCAGCGTGATGGGGAGCTCCTACGAGCAGTACTTC
TRBJ2-6	NA	TRBV7-3	NA	CASSPGHISGANVLTF	TGTGCCAGCTCCCCGGGACACATCTCTGGGGCCAACGTCCTGACTTTC
TRBJ2-7	few	TRBV27	NA	CASSLNNPRGTYEQYF	TGTGCCAGCAGTTTAAATAACCCAAGGGGCACCTACGAGCAGTACTTC
TRBJ1-2	NA	TRBV19	NA	CASPHGGGYTF	TGTGCCAGTCCTCACGGAGGAGGCTACACCTTC